This TCR beta chain derives from a study of cytomegalovirus exposure and HLA in healthy donors. Germline values: CDR1 MDHEN, CDR2 SYDVKM. V dropped 3 bases and J dropped 0; count of bases not matched to a gene: 1. This CDR3 is 14 amino acids long. PCR was performed using 60 Vbeta and 13 Jbeta primers. Profiled with immunoSEQ multiplex PCR; TCRdb holds only in-frame clones, not every one. Of 90,000 to 100,000 clones in the sample, more than 70% were seen once. General study findings and limits: 150 to 200 TCR beta chains were listed as cytomegalovirus-associated.

This clone was found once. The target antigen is unknown. The receptor was derived from a woman aged 55-75 years in good health and CMV-seropositive. The chain employs TRBV28 and TRBJ2-7; TRBD1 matches at 8 bases. Sequencing input: PBMCs. The CDR3 bases are TGTGCCAGCAGTTTTACAGGGGGCTCCTACGAGCAGTACTTC. Amino acid sequence: CASSFTGGSYEQYF.